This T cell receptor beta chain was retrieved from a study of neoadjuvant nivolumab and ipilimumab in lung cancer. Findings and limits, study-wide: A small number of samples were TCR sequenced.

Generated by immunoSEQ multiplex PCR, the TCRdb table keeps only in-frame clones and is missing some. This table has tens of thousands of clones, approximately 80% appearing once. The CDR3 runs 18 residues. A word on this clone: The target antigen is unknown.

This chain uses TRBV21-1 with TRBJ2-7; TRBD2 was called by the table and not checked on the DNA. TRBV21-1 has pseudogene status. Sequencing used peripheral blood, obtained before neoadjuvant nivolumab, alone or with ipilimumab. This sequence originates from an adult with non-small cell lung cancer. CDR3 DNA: TGTGCCAGCAGCAAAGGGAGAACTAGCGGGGGTCCCTCCTACGAGCAGTACTTC. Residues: CASSKGRTSGGPSYEQYF.